The present entry profiles one T cell receptor beta chain with its context. Assay used: immunoSEQ multiplex PCR; TCRdb lists only in-frame clones, some missing. The repertoire has 75,000 to 85,000 clones, roughly 80% of them found once; the top ten carry approximately 2.8%. CD3+CD4+ and CD3+CD8+ cells were FACS-sorted from thawed unstimulated PBMCs. The data were taken from a study of T cell clones after liver transplantation. Overall study: Pre-transplant mixed lymphocyte reactions yielded third-party-reactive TCRbeta sequences as comparators for graft-donor-reactive sequences. Apart from a few HCV-positive recipients, transplants were for non-autoimmune, non-viral reasons. Timepoints were pre-transplant, pre-withdrawal, and after withdrawal was completed or failed.

The specimen comprised CD4+ T cells from blood, sampled at the 22-month timepoint. The sequence was obtained from a human patient who received a liver transplant. Some of the T cells might come from the graft donor.

Written as DNA, the CDR3 is TGTGCCAGCTCAGCACTAGCGGGAAGCTCCTACAATGAGCAGTTCTTC. Protein product: CASSALAGSSYNEQFF. This rearrangement joins TRBV18 to TRBJ2-1, with TRBD2 matching 10 bases. This CDR3 has 16 residues. V lost 5 bases and J lost 0; bases outside the gene matches: 4. Germline V lookup: CDR1 KGHSH, CDR2 LQKENI.